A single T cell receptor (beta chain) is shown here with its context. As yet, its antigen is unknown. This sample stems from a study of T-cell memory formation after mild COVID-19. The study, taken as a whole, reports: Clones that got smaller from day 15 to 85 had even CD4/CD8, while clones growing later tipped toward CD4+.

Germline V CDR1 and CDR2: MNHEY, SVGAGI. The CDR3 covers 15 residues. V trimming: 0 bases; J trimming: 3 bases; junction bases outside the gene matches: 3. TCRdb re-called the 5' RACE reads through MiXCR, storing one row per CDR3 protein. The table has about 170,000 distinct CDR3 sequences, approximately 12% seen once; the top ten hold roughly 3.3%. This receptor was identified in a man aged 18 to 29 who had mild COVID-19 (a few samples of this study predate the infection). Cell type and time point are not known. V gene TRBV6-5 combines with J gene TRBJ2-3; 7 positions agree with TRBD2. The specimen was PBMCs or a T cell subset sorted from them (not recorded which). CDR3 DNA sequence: TGTGCCAGCAGTTACTCCGCAGCGGGGACAGATACGCAGTATTTT. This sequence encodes CASSYSAAGTDTQYF.